This TCR beta chain derives from a study of OX40 agonist ivuxolimab in advanced cancers. At the level of the study: Under the entry rules, prior anti-PD-1, anti-PD-L1 or anti-CTLA-4 therapy was allowed, and less than 50% had some. Study findings and constraints: CD8+ T cells averaged more expanded clones than CD4+.

Points on this clone: The antigen is not known.

The CDR3 loop spans 16 amino acids. After removal of 6 bases from V and 5 bases from J, the junction contained 12 bases not matched to a gene. Germline CDR1 is SGHTA and CDR2 is FQGNSA. The protocol was immunoSEQ multiplex PCR, while the TCRdb copy is restricted to in-frame clones and leaves out a portion. The repertoire holds about 76,000 clones, with approximately 85% as singletons. The specimen was CD4+ or CD8+ T cells sorted from blood, collected in a trial of the OX40 agonist ivuxolimab. The rearrangement joins TRBV7-2 to TRBJ2-5, with TRBD2 matching over 10 bases. The origin of this receptor is an adult with an advanced solid tumor such as melanoma, head and neck, liver or kidney cancer. The CDR3 reads CASRGRSSGSGETQYF. The DNA for the CDR3 is TGTGCCAGCAGGGGCCGTTCTAGCGGGAGTGGGGAGACCCAGTACTTC.